A single sample is the source of the 16 T cell receptor beta chains below, sequenced in a study of cytomegalovirus exposure and HLA in healthy donors. With 60 Vbeta and 13 Jbeta primers, the PCR was carried out. The protocol was immunoSEQ multiplex PCR, while the TCRdb copy is restricted to in-frame clones and leaves out a portion. The sample includes 200,000 to 250,000 clones, about 77% of them seen just once. Sample: PBMCs. These receptors originate from a woman in her twenties or thirties in good health and CMV-seronegative.

The chain employs TRBV6-1 and TRBJ2-7; D call uncertain. The CDR3 has 13 amino acids. Germline CDR1 reads MNHNS; CDR2 reads SASEGT. V lost 5 bases to trimming and J lost 0 bases, with 8 bases between them. The CDR3 loop is CASSYANSYEQYF. The CDR3, as DNA: TGTGCCAGCAGTTATGCGAACTCCTACGAGCAGTACTTC.

This clone came up a few times. The chain joins TRBV2 to TRBJ2-3, with TRBD2 matching over 8 bases. Trimming took 6 bases from V and 3 from J; bases not matched to a gene: 8. Germline V gene lookup returns CDR1 SNHLY and CDR2 FYNNEI. This CDR3 comprises 15 residues. The CDR3 DNA follows: TGTGCCAGCAGAAGGAGCGGGAGTGAAACAGATACGCAGTATTTT. Amino acid sequence: CASRRSGSETDTQYF. The full variable domain, rest sourced from reference TRBV2 and TRBJ2-3, is EPEVTQTPSHQVTQMGQEVILRCVPISNHLYFYWYRQILGQKVEFLVSFYNNEISEKSEIFDDQFSVERPDGSNFTLKIRSTKLEDSAMYFCASRRSGSETDTQYFGPGTRLTVL.

This chain joins TRBV7-2 and TRBJ2-1; the match to TRBD2 covers 14 bases. The CDR3 is 16 residues long. The germline gives CDR1 SGHTA, CDR2 FQGNSA. J gave up 6 bases and V 6 bases, and 7 bases lay outside the gene matches. The CDR3 is CASSSSGLAGVNEQFF. In DNA form, the CDR3 reads TGTGCCAGCAGTTCATCGGGACTAGCGGGGGTCAATGAGCAGTTCTTC.

This rearrangement joins TRBV30 to TRBJ2-2; D is perhaps TRBD2 (5 bases). V lost 0 bases and J 4 bases, leaving 9 bases between the germline ends. The CDR3 contains 14 residues. Looked up from germline, CDR1 is GTSNPN and CDR2 is SVGIG (reference sequence). The CDR3 DNA follows: TGTGCCTGGAGTGTTGGACTTACCACCGGGGAGCTGTTTTTT. Translation gives CAWSVGLTTGELFF.

This clone was counted between two and nine times. The chain recombines TRBV5-1 with TRBJ1-3; TRBD1 is a possible D gene (6 bases). Germline assignment: CDR1 SGHRS and CDR2 YFSETQ. The CDR3 runs 17 residues. V was trimmed by 0 bases and J by 0 bases, leaving 13 bases between them. In DNA, the CDR3 is TGCGCCAGCAGCTTGGCCACTGGACAGTTCTCTGGAAACACCATATATTTT. Translating it yields CASSLATGQFSGNTIYF.

The rearrangement links TRBV2 to TRBJ1-2; D may be TRBD1 (5 bases). CDR1 and CDR2 (germline): SNHLY, FYNNEI. The CDR3 length is 12 residues. The V gene lost 8 bases and the J gene lost 0 bases, with 7 bases spanning the gap. The CDR3 spells CASRQTNYGYTF. CDR3 DNA sequence: TGTGCCAGCCGACAGACTAACTATGGCTACACCTTC.

The gene calls are TRBV6-1 and TRBJ2-7; D possibly corresponds to TRBD2 (6 bases). Germline CDR1 reads MNHNS; CDR2 reads SASEGT. Trimming took off 10 bases at V and 2 bases at J, with 12 bases between the two ends. The CDR3 covers 12 residues. CDR3 DNA: TGTGCCACGTCCGGGGGAACCTACGAGCAGTACTTC. Translating gives CATSGGTYEQYF.

The count of this clone is one. The J gene is TRBJ2-7, the V gene TRBV29-1, with D possibly matching TRBD1 (5 bases). The germline gives CDR1 SQVTM, CDR2 ANQGSEA. The CDR3 has 13 amino acids. V was trimmed by 3 bases and J by 3 bases, leaving 12 bases between them. The CDR3 DNA is TGCAGCGTTGACCCAGGGAAGGGCTACGAGCAGTACTTC. Translation: CSVDPGKGYEQYF.

The J gene is TRBJ1-5, the V gene TRBV2, with a tentative D call TRBD1 (5 bases). From germline, CDR1 is SNHLY and CDR2 FYNNEI. This CDR3 contains 16 residues. Trimming pared 2 bases from V and 6 bases from J, leaving 17 bases between. The chain's CDR3 is CASSELAGGSLQPQHF. CDR3 nucleotide sequence: TGTGCCAGCAGTGAACTTGCCGGGGGATCCCTTCAGCCCCAGCATTTT.

This chain connects TRBV19 to TRBJ1-1; TRBD1 aligns across 7 bases. This CDR3 is built from 15 residues. Trimming cost V 3 bases and J 0 bases; bases outside gene matches: 4. Germline CDR1 is LNHDA and CDR2 is SQIVND (reference sequence). The CDR3 reads CASSIGDRLNTEAFF. The DNA for the CDR3 is TGTGCCAGTAGTATTGGGGACAGATTGAACACTGAAGCTTTCTTT.

This clone was seen more than once but under ten times. The J gene is TRBJ2-3, the V gene TRBV18, with D perhaps TRBD2 (5 bases). The CDR3 covers 13 residues. V lost 3 bases and J lost 6, with 10 bases in between. Germline assignment: CDR1 KGHSH and CDR2 LQKENI. DNA of the CDR3: TGTGCCAGCTCACCGCGGCAGCGGGATACGCAGTATTTT. Translated: CASSPRQRDTQYF.

This clone was seen only a few times. The V gene is TRBV6-5, the J gene TRBJ2-3, with a tentative D call TRBD1 (5 bases). V lost 5 bases and J 1 base, leaving 10 bases between the germline ends. This CDR3 comprises 14 residues. From germline, CDR1 is MNHEY and CDR2 SVGAGI. CDR3 in amino acids: CASSEKGGTDTQYF. CDR3 in DNA: TGTGCCAGCAGTGAAAAAGGGGGCACAGATACGCAGTATTTT.

Details on this clone: Sequence at one end of the junction differs from germline and may be a read error. The chain employs TRBV7-9 and TRBJ2-1; TRBD2 aligns across 7 bases. Per the germline V gene, CDR1 is SEHNR and CDR2 is FQNEAQ (reference sequence). This CDR3 is 15 amino acids long. The chain's CDR3 is CSSRLADNIRNEQFF. The CDR3, as DNA: TGTTCCAGCCGGCTAGCGGACAATATACGCAATGAGCAGTTCTTC.

The rearrangement joins TRBV19 to TRBJ2-2, with D uncertain. V was trimmed by 8 bases and J by 0 bases, leaving 7 bases between them. The germline V gene encodes CDR1 LNHDA and CDR2 SQIVND (reference sequence). This CDR3 is built from 13 residues. In nucleotides, the CDR3 is TGTGCCAGTGCCGGAGCGAACACCGGGGAGCTGTTTTTT. This translates into CASAGANTGELFF.

The genes are TRBV7-9 and TRBJ1-2, with D unresolved. Per the germline V gene, CDR1 is SEHNR and CDR2 is FQNEAQ (reference sequence). V was cut by 8 bases and J by 8 bases, with 18 bases left in between. The CDR3 is 13 residues long. The DNA for the CDR3 is TGTGCCAGCTTCGGACCGGGGATGTGGGGCTACACCTTC. The encoded protein is CASFGPGMWGYTF.

This chain uses TRBV5-1 with TRBJ2-7; D remains unclear. V shed 0 bases and J shed 3 bases, with 22 bases lying between them. The CDR3 is 18 residues long. Germline V gene lookup returns CDR1 SGHRS and CDR2 YFSETQ. CDR3 in amino acids: CASSLASPAFIPYYEQYF. The CDR3 nucleotides read TGCGCCAGCAGCTTGGCATCCCCCGCCTTTATCCCCTACTACGAGCAGTACTTC.